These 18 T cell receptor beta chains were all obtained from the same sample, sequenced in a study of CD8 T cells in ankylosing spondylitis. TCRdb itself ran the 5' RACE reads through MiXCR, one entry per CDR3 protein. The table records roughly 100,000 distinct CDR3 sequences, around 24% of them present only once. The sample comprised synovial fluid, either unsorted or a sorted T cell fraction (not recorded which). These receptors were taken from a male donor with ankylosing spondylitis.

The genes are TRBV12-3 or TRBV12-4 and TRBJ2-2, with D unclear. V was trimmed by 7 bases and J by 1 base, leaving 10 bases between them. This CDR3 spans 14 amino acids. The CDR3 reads CASTRPGNTGELFF. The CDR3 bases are TGTGCCAGCACCCGACCGGGGAACACCGGGGAGCTGTTTTTT.

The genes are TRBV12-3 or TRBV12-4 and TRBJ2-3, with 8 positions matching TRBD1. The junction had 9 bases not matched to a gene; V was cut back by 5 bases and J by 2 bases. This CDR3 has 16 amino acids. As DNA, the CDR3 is TGTGCCAGCAGTCCAACAGGGGGAAGTCTCACAGATACGCAGTATTTT. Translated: CASSPTGGSLTDTQYF.

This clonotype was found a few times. DNA of the CDR3: TGTGCCAGCAGCTTATTTGGCGGGGTTGGCGAGACCCAGTACTTC. The encoded protein is CASSLFGGVGETQYF. The chain recombines TRBV11-2 with TRBJ2-5, with a weak D call TRBD2 (6 bases). Between the trimmed V and J ends, which lost 2 bases and 5 bases, there was a span of 15 bases. CDR1 is SGHAT, CDR2 FQNNGV, per germline. The CDR3 contains 15 residues.

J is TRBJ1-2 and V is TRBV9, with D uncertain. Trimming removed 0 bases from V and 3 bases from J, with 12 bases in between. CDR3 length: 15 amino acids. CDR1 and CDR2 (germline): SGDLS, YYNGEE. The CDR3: CASSVAQRVYYGYTF. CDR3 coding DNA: TGTGCCAGCAGCGTAGCTCAAAGGGTTTACTATGGCTACACCTTC.

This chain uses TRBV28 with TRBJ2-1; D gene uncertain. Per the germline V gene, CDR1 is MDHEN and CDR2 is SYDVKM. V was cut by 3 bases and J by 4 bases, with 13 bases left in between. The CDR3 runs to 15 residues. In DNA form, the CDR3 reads TGTGCCAGCAGTTTTTATCATGGGCCTTACAATGAGCAGTTCTTC. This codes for CASSFYHGPYNEQFF. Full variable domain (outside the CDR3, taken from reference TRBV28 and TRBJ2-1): DVKVTQSSRYLVKRTGEKVFLECVQDMDHENMFWYRQDPGLGLRLIYFSYDVKMKEKGDIPEGYSVSREKKERFSLILESASTNQTSMYLCASSFYHGPYNEQFFGPGTRLTVL.

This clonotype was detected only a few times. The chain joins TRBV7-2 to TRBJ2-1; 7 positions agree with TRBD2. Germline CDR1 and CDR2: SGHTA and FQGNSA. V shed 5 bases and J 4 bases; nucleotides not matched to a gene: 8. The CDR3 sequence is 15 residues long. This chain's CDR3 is CASSPGTSEYNEQFF. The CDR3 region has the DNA TGTGCCAGCAGCCCCGGTACTAGCGAATACAATGAGCAGTTCTTC.

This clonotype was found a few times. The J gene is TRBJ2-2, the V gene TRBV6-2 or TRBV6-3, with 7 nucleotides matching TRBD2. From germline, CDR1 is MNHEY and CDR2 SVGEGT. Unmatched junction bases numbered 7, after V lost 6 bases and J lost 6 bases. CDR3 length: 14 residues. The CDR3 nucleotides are TGTGCCAGCAGCCCGACTAGCAGTGCCGGGGAGCTGTTTTTT. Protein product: CASSPTSSAGELFF.

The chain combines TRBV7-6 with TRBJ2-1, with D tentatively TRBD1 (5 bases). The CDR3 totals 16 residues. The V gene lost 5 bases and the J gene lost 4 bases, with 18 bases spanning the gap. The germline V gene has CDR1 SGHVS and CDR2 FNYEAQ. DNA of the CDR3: TGTGCCAGCAGCCCGGCCTTACAGGCAGTTTACAATGAGCAGTTCTTC. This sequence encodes CASSPALQAVYNEQFF.

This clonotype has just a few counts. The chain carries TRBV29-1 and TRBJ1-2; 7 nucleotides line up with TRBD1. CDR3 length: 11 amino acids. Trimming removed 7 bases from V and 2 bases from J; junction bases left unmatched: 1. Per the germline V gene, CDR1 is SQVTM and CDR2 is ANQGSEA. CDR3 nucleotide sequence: TGCAGCGCGGGACAGAACTATGGCTACACCTTC. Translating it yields CSAGQNYGYTF.

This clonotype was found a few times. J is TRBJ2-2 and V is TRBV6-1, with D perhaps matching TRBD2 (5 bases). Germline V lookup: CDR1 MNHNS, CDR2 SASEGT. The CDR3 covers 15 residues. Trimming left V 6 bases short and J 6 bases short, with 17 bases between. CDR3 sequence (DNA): TGTGCCAGCAGCATTCTAGCTATCGGACCCGGGGAGCTGTTTTTT. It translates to CASSILAIGPGELFF.

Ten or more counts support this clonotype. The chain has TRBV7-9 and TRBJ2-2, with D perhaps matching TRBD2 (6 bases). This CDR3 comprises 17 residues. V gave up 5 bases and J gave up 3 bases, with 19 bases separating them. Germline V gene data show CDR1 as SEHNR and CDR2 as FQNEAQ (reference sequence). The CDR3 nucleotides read TGTGCCAGCAGCGGGCCGGAACATAGCGGATACACCGGGGAGCTGTTTTTT. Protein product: CASSGPEHSGYTGELFF.

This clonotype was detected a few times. CDR3 protein: CASSTGPSPGANVLTF. As DNA, the CDR3 is TGTGCCAGCAGCACAGGACCTTCACCTGGGGCCAACGTCCTGACTTTC. The rearrangement links TRBV13 to TRBJ2-6, with D perhaps matching TRBD1 (5 bases). Germline V gene sequence: CDR1 PRHDT, CDR2 FYEKMQ (reference sequence). The CDR3 is made up of 16 amino acids. V lost 5 bases, J lost 2 bases, and 13 bases lay in between.

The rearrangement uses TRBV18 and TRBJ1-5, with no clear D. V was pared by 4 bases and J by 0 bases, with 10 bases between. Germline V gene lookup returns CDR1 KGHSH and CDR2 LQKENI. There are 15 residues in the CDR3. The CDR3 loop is CASSQTVNSNQPQHF. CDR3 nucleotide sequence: TGTGCCAGCTCACAAACAGTCAATAGCAATCAGCCCCAGCATTTT.

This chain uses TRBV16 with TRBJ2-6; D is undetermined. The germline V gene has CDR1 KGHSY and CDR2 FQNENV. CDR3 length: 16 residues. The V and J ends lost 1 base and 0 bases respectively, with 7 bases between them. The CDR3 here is CASSQYVSSGANVLTF. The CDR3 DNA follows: TGTGCCAGCAGCCAATACGTTAGCTCTGGGGCCAACGTCCTGACTTTC.

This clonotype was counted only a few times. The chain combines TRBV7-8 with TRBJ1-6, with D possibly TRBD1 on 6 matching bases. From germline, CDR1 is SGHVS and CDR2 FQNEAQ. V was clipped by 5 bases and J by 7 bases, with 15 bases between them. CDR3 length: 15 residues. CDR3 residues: CASSAEDSRNSPLHF. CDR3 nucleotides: TGTGCCAGCAGCGCCGAGGACAGCCGGAATTCACCCCTCCACTTT.

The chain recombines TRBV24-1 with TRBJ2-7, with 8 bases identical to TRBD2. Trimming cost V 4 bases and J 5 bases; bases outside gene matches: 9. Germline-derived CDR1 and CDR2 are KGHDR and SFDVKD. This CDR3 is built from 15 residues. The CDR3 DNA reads TGTGCCACCAGTGAAGCCGGGACTAGTCAACACGAGCAGTACTTC. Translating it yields CATSEAGTSQHEQYF.

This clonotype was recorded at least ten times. The CDR3 region has the DNA TGCAGTGTAGATAGCGGGAGTGGCACAGATACGCAGTATTTT. It translates to CSVDSGSGTDTQYF. The rearrangement uses TRBV20-1 and TRBJ2-3; 9 bases are shared with TRBD2. J gave up 1 base and V 7 bases, and 6 bases lay outside the gene matches. This CDR3 spans 14 amino acids. Germline values: CDR1 DFQATT, CDR2 SNEGSKA (reference sequence).

The CDR3: CASSLGLAGGNTGELFF. For the CDR3, the DNA is TGTGCCAGCAGCTTAGGACTAGCGGGAGGGAACACCGGGGAGCTGTTTTTT. The chain joins TRBV7-2 to TRBJ2-2; 13 bases align to TRBD2. Losses at the gene ends were 1 base for V and 1 base for J; bases not matched to a gene: 0. The CDR3 contains 17 residues. Germline loops: CDR1 SGHTA, CDR2 FQGNSA. The full variable domain, completed using reference TRBV7-2 and TRBJ2-2, is GAGVSQSPSNKVTEKGKDVELRCDPISGHTALYWYRQSLGQGLEFLIYFQGNSAPDKSGLPSDRFSAERTGGSVSTLTIQRTQQEDSAVYLCASSLGLAGGNTGELFFGEGSRLTVL.